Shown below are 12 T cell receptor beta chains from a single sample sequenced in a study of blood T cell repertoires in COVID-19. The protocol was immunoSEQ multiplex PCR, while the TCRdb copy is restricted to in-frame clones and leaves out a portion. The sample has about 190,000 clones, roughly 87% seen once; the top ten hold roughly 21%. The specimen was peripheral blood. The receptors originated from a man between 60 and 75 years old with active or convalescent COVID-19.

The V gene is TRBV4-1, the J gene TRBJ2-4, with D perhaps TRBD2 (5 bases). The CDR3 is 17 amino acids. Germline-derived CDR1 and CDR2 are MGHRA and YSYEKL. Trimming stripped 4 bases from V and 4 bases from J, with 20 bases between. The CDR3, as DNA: TGCGCCAGCAGCCCTTATAAACCGGGCCCGGGAAAAAACATTCAGTACTTC. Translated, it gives CASSPYKPGPGKNIQYF.

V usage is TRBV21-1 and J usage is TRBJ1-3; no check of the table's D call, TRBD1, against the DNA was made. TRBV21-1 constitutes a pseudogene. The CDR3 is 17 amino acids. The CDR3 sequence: CASSKAEKGQELNTIYF. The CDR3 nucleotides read TGTGCCAGCAGCAAAGCGGAAAAGGGACAGGAACTAAACACCATATATTTT.

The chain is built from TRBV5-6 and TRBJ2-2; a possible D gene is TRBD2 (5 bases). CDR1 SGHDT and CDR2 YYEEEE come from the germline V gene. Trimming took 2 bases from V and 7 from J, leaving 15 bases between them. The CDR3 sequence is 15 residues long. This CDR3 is CASSLGLRGFGELFF. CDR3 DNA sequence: TGTGCCAGCAGCTTAGGACTCAGAGGGTTCGGGGAGCTGTTTTTT.

The CDR3 sequence is CASRKTGTAEAFF. The CDR3 bases are TGTGCCAGCAGAAAGACCGGGACAGCGGAAGCTTTCTTT. The chain is built from TRBV7-3 and TRBJ1-1, with 7 bases identical to TRBD1. Losses at the gene ends were 6 bases for V and 8 bases for J; bases not matched to a gene: 9. Germline values: CDR1 SGHTA, CDR2 FQGTGA. The CDR3 extends over 13 amino acids.

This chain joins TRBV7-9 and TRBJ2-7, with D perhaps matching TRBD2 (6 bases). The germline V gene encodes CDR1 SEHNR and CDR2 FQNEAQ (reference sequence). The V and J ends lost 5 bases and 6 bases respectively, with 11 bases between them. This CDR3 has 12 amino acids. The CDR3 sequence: CASSRAGPEQYF. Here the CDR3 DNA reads TGTGCCAGCAGCCGGGCGGGGCCCGAGCAGTACTTC.

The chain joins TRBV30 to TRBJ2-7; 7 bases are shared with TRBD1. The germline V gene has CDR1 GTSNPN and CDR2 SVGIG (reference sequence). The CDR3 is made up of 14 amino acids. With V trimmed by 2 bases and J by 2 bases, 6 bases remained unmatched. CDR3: CAWSPTGRAYEQYF. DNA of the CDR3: TGTGCCTGGAGTCCGACAGGGAGAGCCTACGAGCAGTACTTC.

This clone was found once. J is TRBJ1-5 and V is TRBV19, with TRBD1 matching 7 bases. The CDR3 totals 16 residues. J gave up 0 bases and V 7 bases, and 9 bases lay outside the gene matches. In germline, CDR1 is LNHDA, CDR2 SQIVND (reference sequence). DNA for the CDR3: TGTGCCAGTACCGTTCGAGGGGGCTATAGCAATCAGCCCCAGCATTTT. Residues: CASTVRGGYSNQPQHF.

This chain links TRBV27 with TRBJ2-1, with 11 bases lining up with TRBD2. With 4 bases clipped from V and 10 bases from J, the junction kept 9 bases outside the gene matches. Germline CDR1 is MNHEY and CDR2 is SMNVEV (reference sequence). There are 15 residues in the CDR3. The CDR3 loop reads CASSSRVAGGHEQFF. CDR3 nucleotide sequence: TGTGCCAGCAGTTCGCGGGTAGCGGGGGGGCACGAGCAGTTCTTC.

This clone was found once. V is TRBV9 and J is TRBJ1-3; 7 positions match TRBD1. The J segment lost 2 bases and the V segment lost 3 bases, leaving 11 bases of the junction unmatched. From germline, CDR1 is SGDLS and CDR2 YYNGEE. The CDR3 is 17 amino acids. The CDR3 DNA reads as TGTGCCAGCAGCGCCCTACGACAGGGAACGACTGGAAACACCATATATTTT. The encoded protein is CASSALRQGTTGNTIYF. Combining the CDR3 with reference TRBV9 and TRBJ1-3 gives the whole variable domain DSGVTQTPKHLITATGQRVTLRCSPRSGDLSVYWYQQSLDQGLQFLIQYYNGEERAKGNILERFSAQQFPDLHSELNLSSLELGDSALYFCASSALRQGTTGNTIYFGEGSWLTVV.

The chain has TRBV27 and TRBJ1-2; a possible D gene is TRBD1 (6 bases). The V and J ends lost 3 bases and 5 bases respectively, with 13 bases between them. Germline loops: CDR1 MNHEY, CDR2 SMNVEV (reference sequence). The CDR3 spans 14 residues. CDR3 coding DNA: TGTGCCAGCAGTTTTCACAGGGCCGGGTATGGCTACACCTTC. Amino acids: CASSFHRAGYGYTF.

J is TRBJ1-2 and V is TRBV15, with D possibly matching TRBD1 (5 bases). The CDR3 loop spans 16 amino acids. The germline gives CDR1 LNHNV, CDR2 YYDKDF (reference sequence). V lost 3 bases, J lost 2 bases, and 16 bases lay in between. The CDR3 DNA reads TGTGCCACCAGCAGGCGGTGGGGGGATGGCAACTATGGCTACACCTTC. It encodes CATSRRWGDGNYGYTF.

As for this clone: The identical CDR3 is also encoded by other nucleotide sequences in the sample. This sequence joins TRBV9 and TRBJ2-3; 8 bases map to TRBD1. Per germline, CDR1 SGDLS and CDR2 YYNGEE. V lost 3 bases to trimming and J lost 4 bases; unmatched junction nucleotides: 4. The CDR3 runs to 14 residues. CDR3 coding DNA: TGTGCCAGCAGCGCCGGACAGGGACCAGATACGCAGTATTTT. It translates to CASSAGQGPDTQYF.